This TCR beta chain emerged from a study of patients and donors after allogeneic stem cell transplantation. This clonotype was detected only a few times. TCRdb processed the RT-PCR reads anew with MiXCR; each CDR3 protein has one entry. The sample has around 240,000 distinct CDR3 sequences; 13% to 15% are singletons. The germline V and J ends were trimmed by 4 bases and 6 bases, with 8 bases remaining between them. Germline-derived CDR1 and CDR2 are SGHDN and FVKESK. The CDR3 is made up of 12 amino acids. This chain connects TRBV14 to TRBJ2-3; D ambiguous. Source material: blood, either unsorted or a sorted T cell fraction (not recorded which). The receptor's source is a human donor who was either an allogeneic HSCT recipient or a stem cell or donor lymphocyte infusion donor (not recorded which). It is not recorded whose cells these are; they may come from a transplant donor. DNA for the CDR3: TGTGCCAGCAGCCCCTTCTACGATACGCAGTATTTT. This encodes CASSPFYDTQYF.